This TCR beta chain was sequenced for a study of blood T cell repertoires in COVID-19. About the study: Whether acute or convalescent, the COVID-19 samples came from the United States, Italy and Spain. PBMCs, B-cell-depleted T cells, or T cells provided the cDNA or gDNA that made up the material.

With 5 bases removed from V and 4 bases from J, the gap between germline ends came to 17 bases. The V gene's germline CDR1 is SGHTA and CDR2 FQGNSA. The CDR3 runs to 15 residues. Authors' data handling: Amplifying reference gene primers gave estimates of nucleated cell counts. Measured with immunoSEQ multiplex PCR; TCRdb has only the in-frame clones, and not every one. The D gene and trimming were derived from the DNA, and the V and J assignments and clone size from that table. The table shows about 210,000 clones, with 92% occurring only once. This clonotype originated in a man aged 25 to 40 with acute or convalescent COVID-19. V and J are TRBV7-2 and TRBJ2-5; TRBD2 might be the D (5 bases). The specimen was peripheral blood. The CDR3 here is CASSRRLATGETQYF. The CDR3 nucleotides read TGTGCCAGCAGCCGGCGGCTAGCCACGGGAGAGACCCAGTACTTC.